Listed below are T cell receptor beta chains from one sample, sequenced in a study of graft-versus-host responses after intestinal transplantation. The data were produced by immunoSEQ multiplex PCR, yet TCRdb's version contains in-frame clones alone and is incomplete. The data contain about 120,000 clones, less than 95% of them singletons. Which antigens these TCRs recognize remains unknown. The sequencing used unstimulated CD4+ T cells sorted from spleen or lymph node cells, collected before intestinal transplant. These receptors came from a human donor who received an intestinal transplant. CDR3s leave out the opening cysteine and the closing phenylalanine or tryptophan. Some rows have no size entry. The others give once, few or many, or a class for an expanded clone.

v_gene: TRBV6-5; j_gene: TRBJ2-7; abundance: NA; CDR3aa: ASSYSELPYEQY
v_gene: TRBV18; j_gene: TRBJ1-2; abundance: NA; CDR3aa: ASSSQLGQGAGGYT
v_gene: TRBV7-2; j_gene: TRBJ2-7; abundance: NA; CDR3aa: ASSLDRTSGEQY
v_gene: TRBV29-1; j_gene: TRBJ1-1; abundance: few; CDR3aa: SVRRDGVEMAF
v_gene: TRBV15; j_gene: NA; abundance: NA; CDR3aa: ATSTRTSGRARAYEQY
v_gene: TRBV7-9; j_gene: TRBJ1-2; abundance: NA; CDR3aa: ASSLDWTGGNT
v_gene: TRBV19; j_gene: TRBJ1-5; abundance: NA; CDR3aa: ASSMGTRKSNQPQH
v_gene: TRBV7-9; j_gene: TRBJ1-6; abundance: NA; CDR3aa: ASSSREYNSPLH
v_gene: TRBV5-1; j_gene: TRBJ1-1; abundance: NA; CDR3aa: ASSLATAGGTEAF
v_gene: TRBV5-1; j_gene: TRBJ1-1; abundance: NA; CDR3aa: ASTIGAISGSEAF
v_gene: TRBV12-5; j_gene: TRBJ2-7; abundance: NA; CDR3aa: ASAQQFYEQY
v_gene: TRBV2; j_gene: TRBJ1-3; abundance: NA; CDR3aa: ASSELRGRGNTIY
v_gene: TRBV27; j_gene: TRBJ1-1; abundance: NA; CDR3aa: ASSRNRATNTEAF
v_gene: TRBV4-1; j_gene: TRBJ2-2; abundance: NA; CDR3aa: ASSQDKGLTNTGELF
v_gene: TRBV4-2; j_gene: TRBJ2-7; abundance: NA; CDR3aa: ASSQEALEYEQY
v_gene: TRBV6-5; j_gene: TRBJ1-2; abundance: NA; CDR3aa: ASSYFGTGGNYGYT
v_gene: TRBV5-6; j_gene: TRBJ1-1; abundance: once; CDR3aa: ASSGDRGLRTEAF
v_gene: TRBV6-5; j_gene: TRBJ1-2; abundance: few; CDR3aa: ASSPGTGYGYT
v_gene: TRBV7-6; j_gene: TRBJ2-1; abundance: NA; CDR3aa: ASSQERGRGNEQF
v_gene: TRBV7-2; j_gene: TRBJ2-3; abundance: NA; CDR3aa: ASSLAGPALGHTQY
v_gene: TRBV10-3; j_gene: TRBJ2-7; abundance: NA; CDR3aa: AISESVTGGSYEQY
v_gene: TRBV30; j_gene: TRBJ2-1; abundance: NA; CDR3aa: AWTFYNEQF
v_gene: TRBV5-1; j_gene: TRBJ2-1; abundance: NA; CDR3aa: ASLLGAGPQGDEQF
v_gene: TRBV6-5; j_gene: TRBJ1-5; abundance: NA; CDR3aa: ASSSVWGANQPQH
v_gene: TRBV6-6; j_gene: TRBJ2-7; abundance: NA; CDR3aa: ASRFDRGRAYEQY
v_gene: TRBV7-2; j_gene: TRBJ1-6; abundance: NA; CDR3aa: ASSPLQGKGISYNSPLH
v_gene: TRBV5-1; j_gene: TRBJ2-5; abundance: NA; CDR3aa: ASSPDNQETQY
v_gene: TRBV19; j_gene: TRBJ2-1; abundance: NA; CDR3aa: ASSPLRWDEQF
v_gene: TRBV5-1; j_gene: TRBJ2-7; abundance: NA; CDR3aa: ASSLRVSNDRGWSYEQY
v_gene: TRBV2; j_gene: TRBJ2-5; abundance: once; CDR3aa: ASSDQGGEETQY
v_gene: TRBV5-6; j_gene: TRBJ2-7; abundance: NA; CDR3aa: ASSFERGYSYEQY
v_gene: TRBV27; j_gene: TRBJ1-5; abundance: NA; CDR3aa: ASSSLPFNQPQH
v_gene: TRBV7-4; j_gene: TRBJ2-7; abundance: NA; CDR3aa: ASSSLWGDRDSYEQY
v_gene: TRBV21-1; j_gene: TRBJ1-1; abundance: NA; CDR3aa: ASSSGQGMNTEAF
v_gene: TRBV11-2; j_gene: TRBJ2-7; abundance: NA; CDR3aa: ASSFFYEQY
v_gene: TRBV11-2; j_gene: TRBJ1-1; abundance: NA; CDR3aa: ASSPGLLNTEAF
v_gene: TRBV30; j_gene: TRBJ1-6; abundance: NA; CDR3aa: AWTSEWNSPLH
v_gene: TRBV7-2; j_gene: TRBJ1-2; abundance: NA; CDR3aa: ASSASRGPGGYT
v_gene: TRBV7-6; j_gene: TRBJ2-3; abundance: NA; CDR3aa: ASSLVRADTQY
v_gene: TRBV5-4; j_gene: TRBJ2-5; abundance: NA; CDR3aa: ASSLYQGQETQY
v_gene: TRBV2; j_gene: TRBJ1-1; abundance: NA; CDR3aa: ASTEVGPLFLTEAF
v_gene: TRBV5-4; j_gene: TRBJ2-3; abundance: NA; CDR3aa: ASSLDAGTQY
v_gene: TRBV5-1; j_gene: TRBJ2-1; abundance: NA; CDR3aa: ASSGTAPSSYNEQF
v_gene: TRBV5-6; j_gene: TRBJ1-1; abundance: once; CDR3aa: ASSPGQGAVRNTEAF
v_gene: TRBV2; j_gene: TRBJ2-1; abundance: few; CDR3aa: ASREQGNSYNEQF
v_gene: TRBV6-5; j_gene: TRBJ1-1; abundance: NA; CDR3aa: ASSYSDPGNTEAF
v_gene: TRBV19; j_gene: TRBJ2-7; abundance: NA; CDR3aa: ASRDRVRGEQY
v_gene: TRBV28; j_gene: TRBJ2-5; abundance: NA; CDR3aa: ASSLTREETQY
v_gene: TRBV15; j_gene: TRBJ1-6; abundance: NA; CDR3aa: ATSRVRIDSPLH
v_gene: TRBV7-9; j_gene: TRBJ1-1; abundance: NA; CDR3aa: ASSYELPNTEAF
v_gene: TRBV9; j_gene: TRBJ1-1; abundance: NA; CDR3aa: ASSPQGQGAEAF
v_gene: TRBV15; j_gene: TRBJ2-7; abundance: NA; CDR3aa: ATSSKPRGGSYEQY
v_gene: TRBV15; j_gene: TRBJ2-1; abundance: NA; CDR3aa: ATSRDFTSGGNEQF
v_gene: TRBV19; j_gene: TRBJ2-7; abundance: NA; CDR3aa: ASSMYTTSYEQY